The 25 T cell receptor beta chains given below trace back to one sample, sequenced in a study of blood T cell repertoires in COVID-19. Measured with immunoSEQ multiplex PCR; TCRdb has only the in-frame clones, and not every one. The top ten clones hold around 4% of a sample with approximately 150,000 clones, around 90% of them seen once. The sample comprised peripheral blood. All receptors come from an older woman with active or convalescent COVID-19.

The V and J genes are TRBV4-3 and TRBJ1-1; D unclear. The germline V gene encodes CDR1 LGHNA and CDR2 YSLEER. The CDR3 covers 14 residues. V was trimmed by 2 bases and J by 1 base, leaving 8 bases between them. The CDR3 sequence: CASSQLLGNTEAFF. CDR3 DNA sequence: TGCGCCAGCAGCCAATTGCTAGGGAACACTGAAGCTTTCTTT.

J is TRBJ1-3 and V is TRBV11-2; TRBD1 might be the D (5 bases). Trimming stripped 7 bases from V and 3 bases from J, with 16 bases between. Germline values: CDR1 SGHAT, CDR2 FQNNGV. CDR3 length: 15 amino acids. In nucleotides, the CDR3 is TGTGCCAGCACCTCATGGGGGGATTTTGGAAACACCATATATTTT. Translated, it gives CASTSWGDFGNTIYF.

This rearrangement joins TRBV12-3 or TRBV12-4 to TRBJ2-7; perhaps TRBD2 as D (5 bases). V was shortened by 2 bases and J by 4 bases, with 6 bases between the two germline ends. The CDR3 spans 12 residues. In nucleotides, the CDR3 is TGTGCCAGCAGTTTAAGCGGATACGAGCAGTACTTC. Residues: CASSLSGYEQYF.

The chain carries TRBV19 and TRBJ1-5; no definite D call. Germline CDR1 reads LNHDA; CDR2 reads SQIVND (reference sequence). This CDR3 spans 13 amino acids. Trimming shortened V by 3 bases and J by 9 bases, and 12 bases separated the two germline ends. CDR3: CASSIGQQRPQHF. The DNA of the CDR3 is TGTGCCAGTAGTATTGGGCAGCAACGGCCCCAGCATTTT.

The genes are TRBV4-3 and TRBJ2-7; 7 bases map to TRBD2. Trimming took 0 bases from V and 3 from J; bases not matched to a gene: 14. Germline loops: CDR1 LGHNA, CDR2 YSLEER. The length of the CDR3 is 18 residues. This chain's CDR3 is CASSQDPRSSGASYEQYF. DNA of the CDR3: TGCGCCAGCAGCCAAGATCCGCGGTCGAGCGGGGCCAGCTACGAGCAGTACTTC.

The chain carries TRBV4-3 and TRBJ2-7; 13 bases line up with TRBD2. The length of the CDR3 is 17 residues. After removal of 0 bases from V and 3 bases from J, the junction contained 5 bases not matched to a gene. Germline loops: CDR1 LGHNA, CDR2 YSLEER. The CDR3 region is CASSQETSGGAGYEQYF. Here the CDR3 DNA reads TGCGCCAGCAGCCAAGAAACTAGCGGGGGGGCTGGCTACGAGCAGTACTTC.

This chain connects TRBV4-1 to TRBJ2-5; no reliable D call. Germline V gene data show CDR1 as MGHRA and CDR2 as YSYEKL. V lost 1 base and J lost 4, with 7 bases in between. The CDR3 has 13 residues. CDR3 sequence reads: CASSQAERETQYF. The CDR3, as DNA: TGCGCCAGCAGCCAAGCAGAGCGAGAGACCCAGTACTTC.

The gene calls are TRBV6-5 and TRBJ1-6; the D is unclear. V was pared by 2 bases and J by 7 bases, with 9 bases between. The germline V gene has CDR1 MNHEY and CDR2 SVGAGI. The CDR3 consists of 14 residues. CDR3 loop: CASSYGLWNSPLHF. Here the CDR3 DNA reads TGTGCCAGCAGTTACGGCCTCTGGAATTCACCCCTCCACTTT.

The chain couples TRBV30 to TRBJ1-1; D is undetermined. The germline V gene encodes CDR1 GTSNPN and CDR2 SVGIG (reference sequence). The length of the CDR3 is 13 residues. V shed 4 bases and J shed 1 base, with 10 bases lying between them. The CDR3 protein is CAWNHKSNTEAFF. CDR3 DNA sequence: TGTGCCTGGAACCACAAGTCGAACACTGAAGCTTTCTTT.

This clone occurred a few times. CDR3 nucleotides: TGTGCCTGGACCTTCGGACAGGGGGACAATCAGCCCCAGCATTTT. This sequence encodes CAWTFGQGDNQPQHF. This chain joins TRBV30 and TRBJ1-5, with 10 nucleotides matching TRBD1. Germline V lookup: CDR1 GTSNPN, CDR2 SVGIG (reference sequence). CDR3 length equals 15 residues. V trimming: 4 bases; J trimming: 3 bases; junction bases outside the gene matches: 6.

This chain joins TRBV5-4 and TRBJ1-1; D possibly corresponds to TRBD1 (6 bases). V gave up 0 bases and J gave up 3 bases, with 9 bases separating them. The CDR3 sequence is 14 residues long. Per the germline V gene, CDR1 is SGHNT and CDR2 is YYREEE (reference sequence). In DNA, the CDR3 is TGTGCCAGCAGCTTGGAGAGGGGGTACACTGAAGCTTTCTTT. Protein sequence: CASSLERGYTEAFF.

V gene TRBV18 combines with J gene TRBJ2-1, with D perhaps matching TRBD2 (5 bases). The germline V gene has CDR1 KGHSH and CDR2 LQKENI. V shed 1 base and J shed 10 bases, with 17 bases lying between them. The CDR3 contains 15 residues. CDR3 sequence: CASSPHPAAAVEQFF. CDR3 nucleotide sequence: TGTGCCAGCTCACCACATCCGGCAGCGGCCGTCGAGCAGTTCTTC.

The rearrangement joins TRBV19 to TRBJ1-3; TRBD1 agrees at 7 bases. The CDR3 runs to 15 residues. V was pared by 7 bases and J by 0 bases, with 6 bases of the junction left unmatched. Looked up from germline, CDR1 is LNHDA and CDR2 is SQIVND (reference sequence). The CDR3 is CASIPDRTSGNTIYF. In DNA form, the CDR3 reads TGTGCCAGTATTCCGGACAGGACCTCTGGAAACACCATATATTTT. Full variable domain (rest looked up from reference TRBV19 and TRBJ1-3): DGGITQSPKYLFRKEGQNVTLSCEQNLNHDAMYWYRQDPGQGLRLIYYSQIVNDFQKGDIAEGYSVSREKKESFPLTVTSAQKNPTAFYLCASIPDRTSGNTIYFGEGSWLTVV.

This clone has a single count. This sequence joins TRBV5-1 and TRBJ2-4; 7 nucleotides match TRBD1. There are 12 residues in the CDR3. CDR1 is SGHRS and CDR2 is YFSETQ in the germline V gene. Trimming took 2 bases from V and 10 from J; bases not matched to a gene: 3. CDR3 sequence (DNA): TGCGCCAGCAGCTTAGACAGGGTGATTCAGTACTTC. Protein sequence: CASSLDRVIQYF.

The chain links TRBV7-2 to TRBJ2-5; 10 bases are shared with TRBD1. There are 16 residues in the CDR3. V was pared by 9 bases and J by 5 bases, with 15 bases of the junction left unmatched. Germline V gene data show CDR1 as SGHTA and CDR2 as FQGNSA. The CDR3 loop reads CARAWTGGYHRETQYF. The CDR3 bases are TGTGCCAGGGCTTGGACAGGGGGGTATCATCGGGAGACCCAGTACTTC.

The chain couples TRBV10-3 to TRBJ2-3; TRBD2 matches 14 bases. Germline V gives CDR1 ENHRY, CDR2 SYGVKD. The CDR3 runs 15 residues. The ends lost 10 bases at V and 2 bases at J; junction bases unmatched: 5. The CDR3 here is CATAGLAGDTDTQYF. For the CDR3, the DNA is TGTGCCACCGCGGGACTAGCGGGGGACACAGATACGCAGTATTTT.

The V call is TRBV29-1, the J call TRBJ1-2; perhaps TRBD1 as D (6 bases). Trimming stripped 3 bases from V and 8 bases from J, with 22 bases between. Germline loops: CDR1 SQVTM, CDR2 ANQGSEA. This CDR3 region has 15 residues. The CDR3: CSVESRTDSSEGYTF. Here the CDR3 DNA reads TGCAGCGTTGAGTCCCGGACAGACTCAAGCGAGGGCTACACCTTC.

The chain is built from TRBV3-1 (or the pseudogene TRBV3-2) and TRBJ2-1, with D possibly matching TRBD1 (5 bases). The length of the CDR3 is 15 residues. The germline gives CDR1 LGHDT, CDR2 YNNKEL (reference sequence). V lost 2 bases and J 5 bases, leaving 13 bases between the germline ends. The CDR3 DNA reads TGTGCCAGCAGCCAAATCTGGGGCGGAGACAATGAGCAGTTCTTC. Its translation: CASSQIWGGDNEQFF.

This rearrangement joins TRBV6-2 or TRBV6-3 to TRBJ1-4; D is uncertain. The CDR3 has 12 amino acids. Germline-derived CDR1 and CDR2 are MNHEY and SVGEGT. V was pared by 5 bases and J by 8 bases, with 9 bases between. The CDR3 region is CASSDNREKLFF. CDR3 in DNA: TGTGCCAGCAGTGATAACCGGGAAAAACTGTTTTTT.

The chain joins TRBV21-1 to TRBJ1-3; the table assigns TRBD1, which was not confirmed against the DNA. TRBV21-1 is a pseudogene locus. This CDR3 spans 15 amino acids. Here the CDR3 reads CASSKGGNPGNTIYF. In DNA, the CDR3 is TGTGCCAGCAGCAAAGGGGGCAATCCTGGAAACACCATATATTTT.

The chain carries TRBV5-1 and TRBJ1-4; 7 bases are shared with TRBD1. The V gene end was trimmed by 4 bases and the J gene end by 7 bases; junction bases not matched to a gene: 16. Germline CDR1 is SGHRS and CDR2 is YFSETQ. This CDR3 has 17 amino acids. The CDR3, as DNA: TGCGCCAGCAGCCCACAAGATCCCGGGACAGCGGGTGAAAAACTGTTTTTT. Translation: CASSPQDPGTAGEKLFF.

The chain is built from TRBV3-1 (or the pseudogene TRBV3-2) and TRBJ1-2; D gene unclear. Trimming stripped 4 bases from V and 6 bases from J, with 15 bases between. Germline V CDR1 and CDR2: LGHDT, YNNKEL (reference sequence). This CDR3 region has 14 residues. CDR3 amino acids: CASSLKPRRDGYTF. CDR3 nucleotide sequence: TGTGCCAGCAGCCTTAAGCCCCGGCGGGATGGCTACACCTTC.

The chain combines TRBV19 with TRBJ2-2; perhaps TRBD1 as D (5 bases). V lost 5 bases, J lost 5 bases, and 18 bases lay in between. Per the germline V gene, CDR1 is LNHDA and CDR2 is SQIVND (reference sequence). The CDR3 extends over 16 amino acids. The CDR3 bases are TGTGCCAGTAGTCCAGGCGGCAGTAAGGGGACCGGGGAGCTGTTTTTT. This codes for CASSPGGSKGTGELFF.

This clone was picked up one time. The V and J genes are TRBV19 and TRBJ1-5; D uncertain. Germline V CDR1 and CDR2: LNHDA, SQIVND (reference sequence). The CDR3 has 16 amino acids. Between the trimmed V and J ends, which lost 2 bases and 3 bases, there was a span of 14 bases. The CDR3 DNA is TGTGCCAGTAGTATATGGGCCAGCTTAAACAATCAGCCCCAGCATTTT. The encoded protein is CASSIWASLNNQPQHF.

The chain carries TRBV3-1 (or the pseudogene TRBV3-2) and TRBJ1-2; a weak D match, TRBD1 (5 bases). Trimming stripped 4 bases from V and 5 bases from J, with 14 bases between. The CDR3 has 14 residues. Germline CDR1 reads LGHDT; CDR2 reads YNNKEL (reference sequence). The CDR3 reads CASSPSARGYGYTF. The DNA of the CDR3 is TGTGCCAGCAGCCCCTCCGCCCGGGGGTATGGCTACACCTTC.